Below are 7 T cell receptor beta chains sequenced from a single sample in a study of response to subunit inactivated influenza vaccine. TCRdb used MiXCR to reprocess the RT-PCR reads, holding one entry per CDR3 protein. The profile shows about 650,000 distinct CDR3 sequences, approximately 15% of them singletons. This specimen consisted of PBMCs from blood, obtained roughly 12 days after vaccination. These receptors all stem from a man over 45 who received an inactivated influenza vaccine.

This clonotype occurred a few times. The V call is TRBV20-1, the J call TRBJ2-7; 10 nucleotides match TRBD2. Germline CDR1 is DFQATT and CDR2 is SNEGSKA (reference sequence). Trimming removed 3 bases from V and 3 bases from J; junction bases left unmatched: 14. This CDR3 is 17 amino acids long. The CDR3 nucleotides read TGCAGTGCTAGGGGGGGGATCCTAGCGGGAGCGTACTACGAGCAGTACTTC. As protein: CSARGGILAGAYYEQYF.

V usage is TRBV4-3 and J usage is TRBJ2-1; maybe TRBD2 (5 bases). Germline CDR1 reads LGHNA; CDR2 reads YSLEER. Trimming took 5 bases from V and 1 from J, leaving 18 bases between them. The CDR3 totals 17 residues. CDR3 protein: CASSSGSGLRSYNEQFF. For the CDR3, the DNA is TGCGCCAGCAGCTCTGGAAGCGGCTTAAGGTCCTACAATGAGCAGTTCTTC.

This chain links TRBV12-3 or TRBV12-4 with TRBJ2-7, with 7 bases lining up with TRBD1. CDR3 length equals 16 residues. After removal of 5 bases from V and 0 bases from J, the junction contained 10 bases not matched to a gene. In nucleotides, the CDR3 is TGTGCCAGCAGTCCCCAAGGGGGCGTAGACTCCTACGAGCAGTACTTC. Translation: CASSPQGGVDSYEQYF.

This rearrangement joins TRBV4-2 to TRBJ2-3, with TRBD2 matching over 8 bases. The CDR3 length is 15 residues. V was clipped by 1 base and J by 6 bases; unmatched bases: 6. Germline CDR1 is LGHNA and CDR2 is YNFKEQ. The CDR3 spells CASSQAGGLGDTQYF. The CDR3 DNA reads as TGTGCCAGCAGCCAAGCGGGGGGGCTGGGGGATACGCAGTATTTT.

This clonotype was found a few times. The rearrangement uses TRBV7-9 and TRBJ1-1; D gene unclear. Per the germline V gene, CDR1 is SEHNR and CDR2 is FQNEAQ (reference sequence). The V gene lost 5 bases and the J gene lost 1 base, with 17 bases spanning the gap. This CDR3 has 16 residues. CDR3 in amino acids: CASSPWGRKSNTEAFF. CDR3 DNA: TGTGCCAGCAGCCCGTGGGGAAGGAAATCGAACACTGAAGCTTTCTTT. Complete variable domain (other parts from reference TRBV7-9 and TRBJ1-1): DTGVSQNPRHKITKRGQNVTFRCDPISEHNRLYWYRQTLGQGPEFLTYFQNEAQLEKSRLLSDRFSAERPKGSFSTLEIQRTEQGDSAMYLCASSPWGRKSNTEAFFGQGTRLTVV.

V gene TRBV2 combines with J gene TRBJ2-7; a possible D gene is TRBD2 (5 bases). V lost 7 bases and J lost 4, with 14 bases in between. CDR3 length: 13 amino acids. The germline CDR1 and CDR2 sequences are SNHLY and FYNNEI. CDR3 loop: CASKEAPDYEQYF. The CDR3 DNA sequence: TGTGCCAGCAAGGAGGCACCGGATTACGAGCAGTACTTC.

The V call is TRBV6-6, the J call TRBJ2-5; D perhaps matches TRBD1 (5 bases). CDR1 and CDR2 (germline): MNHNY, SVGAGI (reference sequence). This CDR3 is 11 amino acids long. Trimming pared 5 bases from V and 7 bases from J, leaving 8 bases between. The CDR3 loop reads CASSQGRTQYF. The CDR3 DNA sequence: TGTGCCAGCAGTCAGGGTAGGACCCAGTACTTC.